This T cell receptor beta chain is drawn from a study of radiotherapy plus CTLA-4 blockade in lung cancer. Overall study results and limits: Early blood T cell clone dynamics reportedly forecast response best, with interferon-beta. Following radiotherapy plus ipilimumab, tumor-derived TCR clones expanded in the blood.

This CDR3 is built from 16 residues. From germline, CDR1 is SGDLS and CDR2 YYNGEE. With V trimmed by 4 bases and J by 2 bases, 9 bases remained unmatched. Turning to this clone: Its target is not known.

Repertoires were generated with immunoSEQ multiplex PCR, while TCRdb's copy carries only in-frame clones and drops some. The sample yields 55,000 to 80,000 clones, more than 75% seen once. Patients had chemo-refractory metastatic non-small-cell lung cancer and received focal radiation plus CTLA-4 blockade that used ipilimumab. The rearrangement joins TRBV9 to TRBJ2-3; 8 bases fit TRBD2. This sample comprised peripheral blood, obtained from a patient treated with radiotherapy plus ipilimumab. This receptor was obtained from a human donor with non-small cell lung cancer who had a complete response to radiotherapy plus ipilimumab. The CDR3 DNA sequence: TGTGCCAGCAGCCCAGGGGTAGCGGGGATCACAGATACGCAGTATTTT. This codes for CASSPGVAGITDTQYF.